A single T cell receptor (beta chain) is shown here with its context. What it recognizes is unknown. This sample is part of a study of T cells after yellow fever vaccination. Study-level information: Fractions low in cell number were prepared with SMART-Seq v4 Ultra Low Input.

The CDR3 contains 15 residues. J lost 2 bases, V lost 6 bases, and 8 bases had no gene match. Germline values: CDR1 SGHRS, CDR2 YFSETQ. Study findings and constraints: Though it reached lower strength, the secondary response hit its peak faster, day 5 versus 15.

Synthesis of TCR cDNA relied on 5'RACE template switching, which attached a universal primer site and UMIs. One entry per CDR3 protein results from TCRdb running MiXCR on the 5' RACE reads. The repertoire consists of 450,000 to 550,000 distinct CDR3 sequences, with 20% to 25% occurring once and the leading ten covering about 15%. The J gene is TRBJ2-3, the V gene TRBV5-1, with 8 bases aligning to TRBD1. The source of this sequence is a young man who received the YFV17D yellow fever vaccine. The sample here was PBMCs, taken roughly 20 days after the first yellow fever vaccination. The CDR3 nucleotides read TGCGCCAGCACAAGGGACAGGCCTTCCACAGATACGCAGTATTTT. It yields the protein CASTRDRPSTDTQYF.